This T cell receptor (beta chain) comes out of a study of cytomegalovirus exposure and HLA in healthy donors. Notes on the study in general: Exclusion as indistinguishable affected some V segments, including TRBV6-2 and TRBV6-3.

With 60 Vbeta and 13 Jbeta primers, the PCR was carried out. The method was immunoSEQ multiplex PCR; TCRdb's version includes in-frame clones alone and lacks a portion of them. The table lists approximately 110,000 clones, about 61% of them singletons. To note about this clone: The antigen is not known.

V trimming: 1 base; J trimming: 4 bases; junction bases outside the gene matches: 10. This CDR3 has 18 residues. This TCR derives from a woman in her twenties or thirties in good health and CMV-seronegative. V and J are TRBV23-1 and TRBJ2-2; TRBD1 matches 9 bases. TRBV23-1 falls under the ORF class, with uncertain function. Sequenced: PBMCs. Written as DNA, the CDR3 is TGCGCCAGCAGTCAATTCCGGACAGGGGTTTTCTGCACCGGGGAGCTGTTTTTT. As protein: CASSQFRTGVFCTGELFF.